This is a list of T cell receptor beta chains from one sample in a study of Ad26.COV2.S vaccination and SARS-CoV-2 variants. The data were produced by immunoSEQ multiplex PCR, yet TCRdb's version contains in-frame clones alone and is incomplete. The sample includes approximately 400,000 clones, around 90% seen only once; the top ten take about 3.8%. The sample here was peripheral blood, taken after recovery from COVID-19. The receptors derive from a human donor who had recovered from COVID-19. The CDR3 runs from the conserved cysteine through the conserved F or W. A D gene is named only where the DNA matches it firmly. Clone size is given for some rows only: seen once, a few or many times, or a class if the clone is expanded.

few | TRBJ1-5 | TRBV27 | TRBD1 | CASSLSSGGHQPQHF | TGTGCCAGCAGTTTATCATCAGGGGGGCATCAGCCCCAGCATTTT
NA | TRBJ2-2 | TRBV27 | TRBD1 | CASSLSTGINTGELFF | TGTGCCAGCAGTTTATCGACAGGGATCAACACCGGGGAGCTGTTTTTT
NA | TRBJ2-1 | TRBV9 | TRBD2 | CASSVDVQSGGVYNEQFF | TGTGCCAGCAGCGTAGACGTCCAAAGCGGGGGGGTTTACAATGAGCAGTTCTTC
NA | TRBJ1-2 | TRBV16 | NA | CASSQSQANYGYTF | TGTGCCAGCAGCCAATCACAGGCAAACTATGGCTACACCTTC
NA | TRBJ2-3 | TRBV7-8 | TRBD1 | CASRTGGGTDTQYF | TGTGCCAGCAGAACAGGGGGAGGAACAGATACGCAGTATTTT
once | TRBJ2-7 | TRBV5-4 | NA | CASSPGLSSYEQYF | TGTGCCAGCAGCCCCGGTCTGAGCTCCTACGAGCAGTACTTC
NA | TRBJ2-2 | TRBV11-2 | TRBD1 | CASRRTGGGGELFF | TGTGCCAGCCGAAGGACAGGGGGCGGCGGGGAGCTGTTTTTT
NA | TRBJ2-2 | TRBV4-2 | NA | CASSQVGGADTGELFF | TGTGCCAGCAGCCAAGTAGGGGGGGCTGACACCGGGGAGCTGTTTTTT
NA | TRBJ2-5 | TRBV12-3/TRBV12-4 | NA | CASSRQDQETQYF | TGTGCCAGCAGCAGACAGGACCAAGAGACCCAGTACTTC
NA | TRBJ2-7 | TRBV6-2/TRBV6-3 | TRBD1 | CASSPRPGTGMIDQDEQYF | TGTGCCAGCAGCCCTCGACCCGGGACAGGGATGATTGATCAGGACGAGCAGTACTTC
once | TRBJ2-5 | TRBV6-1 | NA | CASSEPESGMETQYF | TGTGCCAGCAGTGAACCCGAGTCAGGGATGGAGACCCAGTACTTC
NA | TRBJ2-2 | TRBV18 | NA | CASSPQGEFTGELFF | TGTGCCAGCTCACCACAGGGGGAATTTACCGGGGAGCTGTTTTTT
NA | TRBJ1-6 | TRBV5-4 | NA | CASSLFGTDSPLHF | TGTGCCAGCAGCTTGTTTGGTACGGATTCACCCCTCCACTTT
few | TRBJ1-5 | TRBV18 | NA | CASSPLASYSNQPQHF | TGTGCCAGCTCACCCCTGGCTAGTTATAGCAATCAGCCCCAGCATTTT
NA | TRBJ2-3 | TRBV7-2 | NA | CASSLGWERLPTDTQYF | TGTGCCAGCAGCTTAGGTTGGGAACGGCTCCCCACAGATACGCAGTATTTT
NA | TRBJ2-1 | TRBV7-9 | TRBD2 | CASSLVRGGYNEQFF | TGTGCCAGCAGCTTAGTGCGGGGGGGTTACAATGAGCAGTTCTTC
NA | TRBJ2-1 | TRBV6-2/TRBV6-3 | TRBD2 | CASSTWGGLAVYNEQFF | TGTGCCAGCAGCACCTGGGGGGGACTAGCGGTTTACAATGAGCAGTTCTTC
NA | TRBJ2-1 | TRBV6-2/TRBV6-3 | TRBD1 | CASSPTQGVPYNEQFF | TGTGCCAGCAGCCCTACGCAGGGGGTTCCCTACAATGAGCAGTTCTTC